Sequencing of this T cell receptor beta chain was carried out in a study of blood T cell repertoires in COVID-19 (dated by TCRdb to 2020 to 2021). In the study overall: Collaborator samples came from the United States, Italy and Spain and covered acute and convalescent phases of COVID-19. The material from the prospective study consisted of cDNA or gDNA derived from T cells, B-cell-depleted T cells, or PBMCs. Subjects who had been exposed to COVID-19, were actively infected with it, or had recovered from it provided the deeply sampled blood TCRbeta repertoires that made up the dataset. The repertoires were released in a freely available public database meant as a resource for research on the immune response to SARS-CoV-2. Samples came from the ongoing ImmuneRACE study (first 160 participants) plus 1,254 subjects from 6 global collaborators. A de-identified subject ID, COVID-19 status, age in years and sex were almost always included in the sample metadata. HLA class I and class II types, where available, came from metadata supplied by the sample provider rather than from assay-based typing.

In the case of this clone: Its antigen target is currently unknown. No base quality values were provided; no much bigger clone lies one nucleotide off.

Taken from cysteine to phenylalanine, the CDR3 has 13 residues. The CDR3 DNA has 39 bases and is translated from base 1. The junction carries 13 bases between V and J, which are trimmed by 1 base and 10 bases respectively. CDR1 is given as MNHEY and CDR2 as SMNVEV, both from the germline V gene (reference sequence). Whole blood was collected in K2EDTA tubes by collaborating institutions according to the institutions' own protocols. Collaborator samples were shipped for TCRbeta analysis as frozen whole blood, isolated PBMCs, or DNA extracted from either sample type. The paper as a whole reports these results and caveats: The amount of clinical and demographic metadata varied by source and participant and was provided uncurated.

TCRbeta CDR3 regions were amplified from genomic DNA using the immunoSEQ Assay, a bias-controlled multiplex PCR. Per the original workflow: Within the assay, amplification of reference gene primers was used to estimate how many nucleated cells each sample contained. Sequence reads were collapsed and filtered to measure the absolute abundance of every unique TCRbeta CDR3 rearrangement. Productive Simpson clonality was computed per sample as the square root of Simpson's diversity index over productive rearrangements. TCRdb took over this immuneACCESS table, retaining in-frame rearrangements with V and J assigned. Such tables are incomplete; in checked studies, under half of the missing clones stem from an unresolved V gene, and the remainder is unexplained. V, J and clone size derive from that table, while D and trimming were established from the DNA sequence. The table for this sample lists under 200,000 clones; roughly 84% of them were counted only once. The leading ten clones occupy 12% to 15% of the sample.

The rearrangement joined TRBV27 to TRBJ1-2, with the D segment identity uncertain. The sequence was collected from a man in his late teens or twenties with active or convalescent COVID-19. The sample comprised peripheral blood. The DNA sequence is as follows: TGTGCCAGCAGTTTATACAAAGACACAGACTACACCTTC. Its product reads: CASSLYKDTDYTF.